Below are 2 T cell receptor beta chains sequenced from a single sample in a study of Graves' ophthalmopathy and Graves' hyperthyroidism. RNA transcripts yielded amplified TCR beta CDR3 regions. In the first round, RT-PCR was carried out with HTBI primers, and a multiplex PCR formed the second round. TCRdb re-derived calls from the multiplex PCR reads in MiXCR, one entry per CDR3 protein. The table includes hundreds of thousands of distinct CDR3 sequences, under 25% detected once. Specimen: peripheral blood. These receptors originate from a woman younger than 35 with stable Graves' hyperthyroidism.

The chain employs TRBV18 and TRBJ2-7; 7 nucleotides line up with TRBD1. The CDR3 has 14 residues. Per germline, CDR1 KGHSH and CDR2 LQKENI. J gave up 2 bases and V 6 bases, and 7 bases lay outside the gene matches. CDR3 nucleotides: TGTGCCAGCTCCCACTCGACAGGGACCTACGAGCAGTACTTC. It encodes CASSHSTGTYEQYF. The whole variable domain, remainder taken from reference TRBV18 and TRBJ2-7, is NAGVMQNPRHLVRRRGQEARLRCSPMKGHSHVYWYRQLPEEGLKFMVYLQKENIIDESGMPKERFSAEFPKEGPSILRIQQVVRGDSAAYFCASSHSTGTYEQYFGPGTRLTVT.

This chain links TRBV7-6 with TRBJ2-2; D perhaps matches TRBD1 (6 bases). From germline, CDR1 is SGHVS and CDR2 FNYEAQ. Between the trimmed V and J ends, which lost 3 bases and 3 bases, there was a span of 8 bases. This CDR3 is built from 14 residues. In DNA form, the CDR3 reads TGTGCCAGCAGCTTTGGACAGTACACCGGGGAGCTGTTTTTT. Amino acid sequence: CASSFGQYTGELFF.